This T cell receptor (beta chain) emerged from a study of Ad26.COV2.S vaccination and SARS-CoV-2 variants (dated by TCRdb to the early 2020s). In terms of the full investigation: Donors in the vaccine arm were drawn from COV1001, a multicentre, randomized, double-blind, placebo-controlled phase I-IIa trial testing Ad26.COV2.S in healthy adults. Ad26.COV2.S was given intramuscularly at 5x10^10 or 1x10^11 viral particles, as a single shot or as two shots 56 days apart. The specificity and breadth of SARS-CoV-2-reactive T cell receptors after Ad26.COV2.S vaccination were assessed by TCRbeta repertoire sequencing. The TCR-sequenced set comprised approximately 32 samples: some 19 Ad26.COV2.S vaccine recipients, 5 placebo recipients and 8 SARS-CoV-2 convalescent individuals. Trial participants were randomized into five groups of five, in which low-dose or high-dose Ad26.COV2.S was given once or twice, or placebo was given on both occasions. Throughout the experiments and outcome assessment, investigators stayed blinded to trial group allocation.

The treatment or condition label, as the study defines it: over 15 received Ad26.COV2.S at low or high dose, single or two shots; several received placebo; per-sample allocation not given. Repertoires of vaccine and placebo recipients were sequenced from samples collected on day 63 after the first injection. Between 29 July and 7 August 2020, Cohort 1b enrolled around 24 adults aged 18-55 years at one site in Boston, USA. Ad26.COV2.S was a replication-incompetent adenovirus type 26 vector expressing a prefusion-stabilized SARS-CoV-2 spike protein from the original Wuhan strain. The CDR3 spans 11 residues, from the cysteine through the phenylalanine. Solely the CDR3 DNA is kept, with 33 bases framed from the first base. Trimming costs V 4 bases and J 6 bases, and their ends lie 6 bases apart. CDR1 and CDR2 are read off the germline V gene as KGHSH and LQKENI. The immunoSEQ Assay was used to sequence TCRbeta CDR3 regions. After extraction, genomic DNA underwent amplification by bias-controlled multiplex PCR, followed by high-throughput sequencing. As for the authors' bioinformatics: To quantify the absolute abundance of every unique TCRbeta CDR3 region, sequences were collapsed and filtered. Usable DNA was measured by amplifying reference genes present in all nucleated cells, and TCRbeta template counts were normalized to that usable DNA to estimate T cell fraction. Repertoire TCRs were annotated as SARS-CoV-2-specific by exact matching of V gene, CDR3 amino acid sequence and J gene to a known reactive TCR set. The reference SARS-CoV-2 TCR set was derived from MIRA and filtered for enrichment in COVID-19-positive ImmuneCODE repertoires, a step that removed public or cross-reactive TCRs. Based on the MIRA antigens, annotated TCRs were further analysed at the level of specific ORF or position within ORF. Breadth was defined as the number of annotated unique rearrangements divided by the total number of unique productive rearrangements, and depth was defined as the summed frequency of the annotated unique rearrangements. Group comparisons of TCR breadth used two-sided Wilcoxon rank-sum tests. TCRdb holds this immuneACCESS table with in-frame rearrangements only. Some clones are missing; in checked studies, unresolved V genes explain under half, and the rest has no known cause. V and J calls and clone size are given by that table; D and trimming were obtained from the DNA. In this sample the table shows approximately 480,000 clones, 87% of which occur a single time. The top ten clones comprise roughly 13% of the sample.

This clone was counted once. Its cognate antigen has yet to be identified. No much larger clone exists at a distance of one base, and base qualities are not known. Beyond this particular receptor, the publication reports: Comparable non-spike TCR breadth was observed between vaccine and placebo recipients, consistent with only spike being contained in the vaccine. After vaccination, substantial breadth of spike-specific CD8+ and CD4+ T cell responses was reported. Compared with placebo recipients, Ad26.COV2.S recipients showed higher spike-specific TCR breadth (P = 0.0014). The authors noted that total T cell responses may have been underestimated by the TCR breadth and depth analyses. The study was not powered to compare responses between vaccine doses or regimens.

The origin of this receptor is a person between 18 and 59 years old who received the Ad26.COV2.S COVID-19 vaccine or a placebo. The chain employs TRBV18 and TRBJ1-1, and perhaps TRBD1 as D gene, on 6 matching bases. The input for sequencing was peripheral blood, taken in a trial of Ad26.COV2.S vaccine versus placebo. The CDR3 region reads CASSRGPEAFF. The DNA is as follows: TGTGCCAGCTCACGGGGGCCTGAAGCTTTCTTT.